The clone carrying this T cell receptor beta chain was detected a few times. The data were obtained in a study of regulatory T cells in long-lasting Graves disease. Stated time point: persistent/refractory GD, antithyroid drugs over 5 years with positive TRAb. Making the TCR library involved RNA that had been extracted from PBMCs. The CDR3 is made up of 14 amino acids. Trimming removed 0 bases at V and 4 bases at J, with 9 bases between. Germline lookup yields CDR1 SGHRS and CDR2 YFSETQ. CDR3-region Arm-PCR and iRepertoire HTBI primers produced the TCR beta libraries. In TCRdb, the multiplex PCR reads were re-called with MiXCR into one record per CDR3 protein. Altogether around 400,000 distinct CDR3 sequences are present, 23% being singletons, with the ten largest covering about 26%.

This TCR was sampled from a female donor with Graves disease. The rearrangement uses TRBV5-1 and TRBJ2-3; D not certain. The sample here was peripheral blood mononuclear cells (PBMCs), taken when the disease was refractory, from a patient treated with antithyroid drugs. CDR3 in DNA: TGCGCCAGCAGCTTGGGATCGGACGCAGATACGCAGTATTTT. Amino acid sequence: CASSLGSDADTQYF.